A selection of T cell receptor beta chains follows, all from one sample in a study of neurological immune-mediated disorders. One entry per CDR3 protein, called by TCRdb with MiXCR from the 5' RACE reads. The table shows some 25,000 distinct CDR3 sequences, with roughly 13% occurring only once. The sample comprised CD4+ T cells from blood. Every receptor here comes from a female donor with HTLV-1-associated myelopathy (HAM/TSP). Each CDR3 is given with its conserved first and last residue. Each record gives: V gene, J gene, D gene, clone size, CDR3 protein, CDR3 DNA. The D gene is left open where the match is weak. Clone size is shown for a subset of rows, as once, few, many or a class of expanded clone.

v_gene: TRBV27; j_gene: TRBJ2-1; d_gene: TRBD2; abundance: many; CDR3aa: CASTQREGRHEQFF; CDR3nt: TGTGCCAGCACCCAGCGGGAGGGCCGTCATGAGCAGTTCTTC
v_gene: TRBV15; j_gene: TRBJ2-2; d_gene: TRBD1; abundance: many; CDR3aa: CATSNRRTGDNTGELFF; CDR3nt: TGTGCCACCAGCAACAGGAGGACAGGGGACAACACCGGGGAGCTGTTTTTT
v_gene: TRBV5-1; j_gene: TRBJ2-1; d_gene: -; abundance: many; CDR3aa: CASSSSVASYNEQFF; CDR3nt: TGCGCCAGCAGCTCTAGCGTAGCCTCCTACAATGAGCAGTTCTTC
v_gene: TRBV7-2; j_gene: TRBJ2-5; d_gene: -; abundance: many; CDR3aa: CASSLADQETQYF; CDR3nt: TGTGCCAGCAGCTTAGCCGACCAAGAGACCCAGTACTTC
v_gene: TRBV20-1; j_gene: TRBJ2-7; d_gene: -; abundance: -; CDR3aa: CSASQQSYEQYF; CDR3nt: TGCAGTGCTAGCCAGCAGTCCTACGAGCAGTACTTC
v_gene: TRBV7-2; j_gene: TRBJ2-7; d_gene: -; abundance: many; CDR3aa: CASSPRSGGATYEQYF; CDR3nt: TGTGCCAGCAGCCCCCGGAGTGGGGGGGCCACCTACGAGCAGTACTTC
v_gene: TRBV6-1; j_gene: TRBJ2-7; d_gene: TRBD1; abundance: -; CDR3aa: CASSRTPGTGTYEQYF; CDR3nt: TGTGCCAGCAGTCGTACCCCCGGGACAGGTACCTACGAGCAGTACTTC
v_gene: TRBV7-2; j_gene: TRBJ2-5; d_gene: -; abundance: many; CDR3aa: CASSLDAHLQETQYF; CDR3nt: TGTGCCAGCAGCTTAGATGCACACTTACAAGAGACCCAGTACTTC
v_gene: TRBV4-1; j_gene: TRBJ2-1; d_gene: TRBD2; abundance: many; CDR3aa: CASSQGLAGVLNEQFF; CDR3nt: TGCGCCAGCAGCCAAGGACTAGCGGGAGTGTTGAATGAGCAGTTCTTC
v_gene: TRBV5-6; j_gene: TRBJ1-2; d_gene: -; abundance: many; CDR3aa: CASRGGTYGYTF; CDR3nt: TGTGCCAGCAGAGGGGGGACGTATGGCTACACCTTC
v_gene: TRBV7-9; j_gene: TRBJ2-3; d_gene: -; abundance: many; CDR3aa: CASSLVSIPGLRHTQYF; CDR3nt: TGTGCCAGCAGCTTAGTTTCTATCCCGGGGTTGAGGCATACGCAGTATTTT
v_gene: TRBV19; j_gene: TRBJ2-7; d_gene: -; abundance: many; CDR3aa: CASAANGNPSYEQYF; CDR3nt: TGTGCCAGTGCTGCGAACGGGAACCCATCCTACGAGCAGTACTTC
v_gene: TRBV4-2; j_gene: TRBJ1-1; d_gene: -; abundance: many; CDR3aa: CASSPQTPLGTEAFF; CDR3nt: TGTGCCAGCAGCCCCCAGACACCCTTGGGAACTGAAGCTTTCTTT
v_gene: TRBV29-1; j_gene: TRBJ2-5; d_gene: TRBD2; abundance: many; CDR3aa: CSVGRRAAGEETQYF; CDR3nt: TGCAGCGTTGGCAGGCGAGCGGCGGGAGAAGAGACCCAGTACTTC
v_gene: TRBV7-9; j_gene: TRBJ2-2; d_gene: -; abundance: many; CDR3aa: CASSLRRTGELFF; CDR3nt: TGTGCCAGCAGCTTACGCCGCACCGGGGAGCTGTTTTTT
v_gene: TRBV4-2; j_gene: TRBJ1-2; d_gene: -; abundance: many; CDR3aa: CASSQDSWDGYTF; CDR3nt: TGTGCCAGCAGCCAAGATAGTTGGGATGGCTACACCTTC
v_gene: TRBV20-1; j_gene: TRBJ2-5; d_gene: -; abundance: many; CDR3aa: CSARPTSQETQYF; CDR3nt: TGCAGTGCTAGACCGACTAGTCAAGAGACCCAGTACTTC
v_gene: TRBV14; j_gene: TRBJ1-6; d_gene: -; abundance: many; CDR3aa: CASSQARPPGVNSPLHF; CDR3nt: TGTGCCAGCAGCCAAGCGCGGCCCCCCGGTGTAAATTCACCCCTCCACTTT
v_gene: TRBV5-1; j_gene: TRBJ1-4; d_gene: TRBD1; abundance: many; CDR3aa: CASSSGTGVLEKLFF; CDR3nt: TGCGCCAGCAGCTCCGGGACAGGGGTTTTGGAAAAACTGTTTTTT
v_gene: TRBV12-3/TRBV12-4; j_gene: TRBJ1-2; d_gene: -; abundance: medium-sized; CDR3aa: CASSFHNYGYTF; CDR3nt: TGTGCCAGCAGTTTCCATAACTATGGCTACACCTTC
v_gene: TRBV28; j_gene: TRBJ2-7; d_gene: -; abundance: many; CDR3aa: CASSLSEYEQYF; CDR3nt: TGTGCCAGCAGTTTATCAGAATACGAGCAGTACTTC
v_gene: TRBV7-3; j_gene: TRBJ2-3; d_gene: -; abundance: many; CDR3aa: CASSLTSGLRTDTQYF; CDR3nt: TGTGCCAGCAGCTTAACGTCAGGGTTGAGAACAGATACGCAGTATTTT
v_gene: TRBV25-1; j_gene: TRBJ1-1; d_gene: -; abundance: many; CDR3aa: CASSEGRARAFF; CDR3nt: TGTGCCAGCAGTGAGGGGCGGGCTAGAGCTTTCTTT
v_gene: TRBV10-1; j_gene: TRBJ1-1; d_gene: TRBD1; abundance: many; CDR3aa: CASNKGQGATEAFF; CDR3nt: TGCGCCAGCAACAAGGGACAGGGGGCCACTGAAGCTTTCTTT
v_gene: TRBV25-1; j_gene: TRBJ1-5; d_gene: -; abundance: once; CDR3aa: CASSEYITGGPGQPQHF; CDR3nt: TGTGCCAGCAGTGAATACATCACAGGCGGGCCTGGGCAGCCCCAGCATTTT
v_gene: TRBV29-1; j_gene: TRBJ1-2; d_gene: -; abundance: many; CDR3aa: CSVSATVNYGYTF; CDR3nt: TGCAGCGTTTCAGCGACAGTTAACTATGGCTACACCTTC
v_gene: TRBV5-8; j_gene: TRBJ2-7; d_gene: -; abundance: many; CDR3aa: CASSFGINSYEQYF; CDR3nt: TGTGCCAGCAGCTTTGGAATTAACTCCTACGAGCAGTACTTC
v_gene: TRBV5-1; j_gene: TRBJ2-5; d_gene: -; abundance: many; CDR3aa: CASSLEPTSETQYF; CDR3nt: TGCGCCAGCAGCTTGGAACCGACGTCAGAGACCCAGTACTTC
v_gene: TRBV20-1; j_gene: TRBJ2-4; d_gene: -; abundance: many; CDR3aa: CSATDRAKNIQYF; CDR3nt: TGCAGTGCCACGGACAGAGCCAAAAACATTCAGTACTTC
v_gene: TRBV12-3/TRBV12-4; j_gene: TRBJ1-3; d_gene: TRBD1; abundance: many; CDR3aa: CASSQPRDSQFWGAGNTIYF; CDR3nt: TGTGCCAGCAGTCAACCCCGGGACAGTCAATTCTGGGGTGCTGGAAACACCATATATTTT
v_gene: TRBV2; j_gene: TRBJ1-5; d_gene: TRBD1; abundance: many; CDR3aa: CASDRGRVYSNQPQHF; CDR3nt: TGTGCCAGCGACAGGGGGCGCGTGTATAGCAATCAGCCCCAGCATTTT
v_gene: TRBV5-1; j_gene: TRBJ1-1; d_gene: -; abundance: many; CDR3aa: CASSLLQGEGNTEAFF; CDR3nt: TGCGCCAGCAGCTTGTTACAGGGCGAAGGGAACACTGAAGCTTTCTTT
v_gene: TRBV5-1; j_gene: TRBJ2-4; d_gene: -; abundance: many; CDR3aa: CASSFGKNDIQYF; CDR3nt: TGCGCCAGCAGCTTTGGCAAAAATGACATTCAGTACTTC
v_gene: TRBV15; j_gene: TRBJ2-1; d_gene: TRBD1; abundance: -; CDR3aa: CATSLDRGNNEQFF; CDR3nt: TGTGCCACCAGCTTGGACAGGGGGAACAATGAGCAGTTCTTC
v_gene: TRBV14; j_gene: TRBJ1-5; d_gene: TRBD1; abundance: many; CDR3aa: CASSQVNRTGVNQPQHF; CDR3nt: TGTGCCAGCAGCCAAGTGAATAGGACAGGGGTCAATCAGCCCCAGCATTTT
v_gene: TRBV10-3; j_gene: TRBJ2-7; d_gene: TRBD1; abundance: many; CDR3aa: CAISESGTGFYEQYF; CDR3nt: TGTGCCATCAGTGAGTCTGGGACAGGGTTCTACGAGCAGTACTTC
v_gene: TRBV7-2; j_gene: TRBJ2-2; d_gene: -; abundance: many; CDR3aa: CASSLVPGAGTGELFF; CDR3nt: TGTGCCAGCAGCTTAGTCCCAGGGGCAGGGACCGGGGAGCTGTTTTTT
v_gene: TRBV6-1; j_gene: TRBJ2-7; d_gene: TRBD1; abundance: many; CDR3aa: CALLRDRGYEQYF; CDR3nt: TGTGCCCTTCTCCGGGACAGGGGCTACGAGCAGTACTTC
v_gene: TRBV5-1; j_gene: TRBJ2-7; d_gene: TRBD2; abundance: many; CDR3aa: CASSSRLAGAGYEQYF; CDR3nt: TGCGCCAGCAGCTCCCGACTAGCGGGAGCGGGCTACGAGCAGTACTTC
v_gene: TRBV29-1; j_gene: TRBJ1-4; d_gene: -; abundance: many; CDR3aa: CSVEDPVRSRDEKLFF; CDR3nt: TGCAGCGTTGAAGACCCGGTGAGGTCTCGTGATGAAAAACTGTTTTTT